What follows is one T cell receptor (beta chain) and its context. With random hexamers, about 0.45 to 1 ug RNA was reverse transcribed. Multiplex immunoSEQ PCR targeted 54 Vbeta and 13 Jbeta TCR beta segments. TCRdb analysed the immunoSEQ multiplex PCR reads with MiXCR anew, one entry per CDR3 protein. The sample has more than 95,000 distinct CDR3 sequences, 90% to 95% seen once. The sample is drawn from a study of CD8 T cells in Susac syndrome. There are 16 residues in the CDR3. V was cut by 7 bases and J by 4 bases, with 19 bases left in between. TCR beta sequencing was performed on blood CD8+ and CD4+ T cells. In the multiple sclerosis control group, patients were treatment-naive and had stable or active relapsing-remitting disease.

The V gene is TRBV12-3 or TRBV12-4, the J gene TRBJ2-2, with D perhaps matching TRBD2 (7 bases). Sequences were obtained from CD4+ T cells from PBMCs. This clonotype was sampled from a human donor with multiple sclerosis. CDR3 sequence: CASTPGGRGPTGELFF. CDR3 coding DNA: TGTGCCAGCACCCCCGGGGGGCGCGGCCCCACCGGGGAGCTGTTTTTT.